This T cell receptor beta chain emerged from a study of PD-L1 blockade in urothelial cancer (dated by TCRdb to the late 2010s). Describing the broader study: Every patient began therapy in about 2014 and was given atezolizumab 1,200 mg intravenously every 3 weeks. Blood samples gave a median of about 140,000 T cells and 80,000 or so unique TCRs, with a median clonality of around 0.08. About 85% of the 29 patients were identified as males with urothelial cancer of bladder origin, and a prior smoking history was reported by 18 of 29 patients. Blood samples were analyzed at two time points: 3 weeks after treatment start (second dose) and 6 weeks after treatment start. Somatic, immune and clinical correlates of response to PD-L1 blockade with atezolizumab in urothelial cancer were the focus of an exploratory multi-omic analysis. Durable clinical benefit was defined as a progression-free survival longer than 6 months, and TCR features were additionally tested against progression-free survival and overall survival. In the same patients, pretreatment tumors underwent whole exome sequencing and RNA sequencing in addition to TCR sequencing. Durable clinical benefit was achieved by nine patients and was not achieved by 20 patients. Pretreatment blood TCR-seq was available for about 28 patients, at least one posttreatment blood collection was obtained for around 25 patients, and tumor TCR-seq was available for around 25 patients. An ECOG performance status of 0 or 1 was recorded for the patients, and 0 to 3 prior chemotherapy regimens had been received by the patients. TCR sequencing covered pretreatment tumor samples and matched, serially collected peripheral blood taken before and after atezolizumab treatment. Results the study describes overall, beyond this receptor: A pretreatment peripheral blood TCR clonality below the median was linked to improved progression-free and overall survival. Because the sample size was small (n ≈ 27) and many exploratory analyses were performed, the results are intended to be hypothesis-generating. Patients with durable benefit showed greater expansion of tumor-associated TCR clones in peripheral blood 3 weeks after starting treatment (n of about 20, p = 0.022).

Each PCR received spiked-in synthetic TCR analog templates so that absolute template abundance could be estimated from read counts. Using the immunoSEQ assay, TCRbeta CDR3 regions were amplified from genomic DNA with bias-controlled V and J gene primers. Sequencing of rearranged TCRbeta segments was performed at approximately 20X coverage. The original methods were these. Clustering was used to correct sequencing errors, and CDR3s were annotated against IMGT to assign V, D and J genes. Only productive TCRbeta rearrangements were used in downstream analyses, excluding out-of-frame or stop-codon sequences. Clonality was computed as one minus Shannon entropy normalized by the log of the number of unique productive sequences. Fisher's exact test with Benjamini-Hochberg correction, at a threshold of adjusted p below 0.01, was used to find clones that differed between time points or between blood and tumor. The source is immuneACCESS, and TCRdb retained only in-frame sequences with V and J called. Part of the clones is not carried over; for the studies checked, unresolved V genes explain less than half of this, and the remainder is unexplained. The V and J calls and the clone size are those of that table, but D and trimming were determined from the DNA. In this sample the table shows tens of thousands of clones, more than 75% of which occur a single time. About 15% of the sample belongs to the ten largest clones.

The germline V gene provides CDR1 SNHLY and CDR2 FYNNEI. Here V drops 9 bases and J drops 6 bases, and the junction holds 13 bases not matched to any gene. The CDR3, from cysteine to phenylalanine, totals 14 residues. Only CDR3 DNA remains: 42 bases, in frame from the first base. In this sample, this clone turned up a few times. Its antigen target is currently unknown. Base qualities are not provided; no much larger clone lies one nucleotide away. In light of the paper, this sample's time point label describes: pretreatment peripheral blood. The cohort included 25 to 35 patients with locally advanced or metastatic urothelial carcinoma who were treated at Memorial Sloan Kettering on a trial protocol. Peripheral blood mononuclear cells were collected pretreatment and during treatment, with between 1 and 8 total time points per patient. The Qiagen DNeasy Blood extraction kit was used to purify genomic DNA from total PBMCs and tumor samples. PBMCs were collected pretreatment and during treatment and were isolated and stored as previously described.

This clonotype was obtained from a man aged 55-75 years with urothelial cancer. The chain employs TRBV2 and TRBJ1-2; TRBD1 lines up with 7 middle nucleotides. The sample here was PBMCs, taken around atezolizumab (anti-PD-L1) treatment. This receptor carries the CDR3 CASQRQGTSNGYTF. The DNA reads TGTGCCAGTCAGCGACAGGGAACAAGCAATGGCTACACCTTC. The reference TRBV2 and TRBJ1-2 proteins fill in what lies around the CDR3, so the full variable domain reads EPEVTQTPSHQVTQMGQEVILRCVPISNHLYFYWYRQILGQKVEFLVSFYNNEISEKSEIFDDQFSVERPDGSNFTLKIRSTKLEDSAMYFCASQRQGTSNGYTFGSGTRLTVV.